The source of this T cell receptor (beta chain) is a study of shared clonotypes between healthy human individuals. As for the study in general: Each donor's CD4 naive and CD4 memory cells filled three plates apiece, CD8 naive two, and CD8 memory one. Study-wide results and limits: Among the subsets, naive ones generally showed larger estimated richness than memory ones.

As for this clone: Its antigen is as yet unknown.

V was trimmed by 1 base and J by 0 bases, leaving 7 bases between them. The CDR3 length is 15 residues. Germline values: CDR1 SGHAT, CDR2 FQNNGV. Method: immunoSEQ multiplex PCR; TCRdb's copy keeps in-frame clones and lacks some. The sample includes some 2.1 million clones, 90% to 95% of them seen just once. In the naive CD8 group, cells lacked CD45RO and were positively selected for CCR7, so terminally differentiated effector memory CD45RA+ cells were left out. The sample taken for sequencing was naive CD8+ T cells from PBMCs. The receptor was derived from a man in his late teens or twenties in good health. Some clones in this sample may be carry-over from other donors' samples. The chain has TRBV11-2 and TRBJ1-3; D gene uncertain. The CDR3 is CASSLGLVSGNTIYF. The CDR3, as DNA: TGTGCCAGCAGCTTAGGGTTAGTCTCTGGAAACACCATATATTTT.